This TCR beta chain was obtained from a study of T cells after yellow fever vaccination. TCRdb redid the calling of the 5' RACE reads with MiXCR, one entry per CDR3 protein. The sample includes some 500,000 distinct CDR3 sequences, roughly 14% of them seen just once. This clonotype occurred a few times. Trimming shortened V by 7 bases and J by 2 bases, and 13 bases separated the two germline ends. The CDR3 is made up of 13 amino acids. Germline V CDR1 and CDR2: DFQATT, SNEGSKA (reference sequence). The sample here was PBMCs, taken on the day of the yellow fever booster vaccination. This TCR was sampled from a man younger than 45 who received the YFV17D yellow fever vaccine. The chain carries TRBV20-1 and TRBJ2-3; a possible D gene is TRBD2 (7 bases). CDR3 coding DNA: TGCAGTGTTGTTCGGGGGGCCACAGATACGCAGTATTTT. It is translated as CSVVRGATDTQYF.